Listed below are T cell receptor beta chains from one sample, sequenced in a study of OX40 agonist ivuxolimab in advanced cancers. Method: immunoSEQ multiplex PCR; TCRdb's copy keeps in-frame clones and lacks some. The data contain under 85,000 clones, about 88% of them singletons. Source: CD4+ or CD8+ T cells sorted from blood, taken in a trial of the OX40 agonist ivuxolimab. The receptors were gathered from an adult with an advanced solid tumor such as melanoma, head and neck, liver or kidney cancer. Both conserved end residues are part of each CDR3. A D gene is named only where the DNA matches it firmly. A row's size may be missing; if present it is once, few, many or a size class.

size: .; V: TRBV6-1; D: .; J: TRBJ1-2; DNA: TGTGCCAGCAGTGAAGGAGGAGCGAATGTCGGCTACACCTTC; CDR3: CASSEGGANVGYTF
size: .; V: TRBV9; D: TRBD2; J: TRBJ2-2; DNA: TGTGCCAGCAGCGGAGCGGGAGCGAACACCGGGGAGCTGTTTTTT; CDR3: CASSGAGANTGELFF
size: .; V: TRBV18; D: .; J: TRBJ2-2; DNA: TGTGCCAGCTCACTCTATCGAGGGCGCGACACCGGGGAGCTGTTTTTT; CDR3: CASSLYRGRDTGELFF
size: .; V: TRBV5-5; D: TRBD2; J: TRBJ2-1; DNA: TGTGCCAGCAGCTTTCAGCGGGAGTACAATGAGCAGTTCTTC; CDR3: CASSFQREYNEQFF
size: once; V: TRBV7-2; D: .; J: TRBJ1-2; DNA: TGTGCCAGCAGCTTAGATTTTGCCAGCCCCTATGGCTACACCTTC; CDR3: CASSLDFASPYGYTF
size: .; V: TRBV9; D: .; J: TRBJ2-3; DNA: TGTGCCAGCAGCGTAGGAAGGGAGCTCGACACAGATACGCAGTATTTT; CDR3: CASSVGRELDTDTQYF
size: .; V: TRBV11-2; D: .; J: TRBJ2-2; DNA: TGTGCCAGCAGCTTACAAACGTTCGGGGAGCTGTTTTTT; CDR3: CASSLQTFGELFF
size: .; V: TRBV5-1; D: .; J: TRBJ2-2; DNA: TGCGCCAGCAGCTTGGGCGGGACTGCTTTTACCGGGGAGCTGTTTTTT; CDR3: CASSLGGTAFTGELFF
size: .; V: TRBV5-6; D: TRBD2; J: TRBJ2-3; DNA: TGTGCCAGCAGCGCGGTACTAGCGGGCCCTTCCACAGATACGCAGTATTTT; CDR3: CASSAVLAGPSTDTQYF
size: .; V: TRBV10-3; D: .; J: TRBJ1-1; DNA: TGTGCCATCAGTACCCCGGGGGGTAACACTGAAGCTTTCTTT; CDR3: CAISTPGGNTEAFF
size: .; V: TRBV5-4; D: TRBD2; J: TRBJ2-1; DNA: TGTGCCAGCAGCTTCACTAGCGGATCAACCTACAATGAGCAGTTCTTC; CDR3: CASSFTSGSTYNEQFF
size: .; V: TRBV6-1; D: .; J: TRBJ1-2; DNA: TGTGCCAGCAGTGGAGGAACAGGGCTACCCTATGGCTACACCTTC; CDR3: CASSGGTGLPYGYTF
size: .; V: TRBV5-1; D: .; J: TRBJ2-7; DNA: TGCGCCAGCAGAGACGGGGCGAGCTACGAGCAGTACTTC; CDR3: CASRDGASYEQYF
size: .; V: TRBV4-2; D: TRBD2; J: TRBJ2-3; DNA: TGTGCCAGCAGCCATCTCCCGGGACTAGCGGGAGGGGGCCTTAGCACAGATACGCAGTATTTT; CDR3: CASSHLPGLAGGGLSTDTQYF
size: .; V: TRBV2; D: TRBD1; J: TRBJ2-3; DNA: TGTGCCAGCAATAAAGAAAGGGGACAGGGGAGTAGCACAGATACGCAGTATTTT; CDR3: CASNKERGQGSSTDTQYF
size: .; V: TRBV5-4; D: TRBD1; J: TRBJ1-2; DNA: TGTGCCAGCAGCTTGGCGACAGGGGTTAACTATGGCTACACCTTC; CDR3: CASSLATGVNYGYTF
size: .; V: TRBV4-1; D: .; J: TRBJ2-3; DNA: TGCGCCAGCAGCCAAGTTTCCTTAGGGGATACGCAGTATTTT; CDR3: CASSQVSLGDTQYF
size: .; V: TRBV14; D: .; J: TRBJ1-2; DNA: TGTGCCAGCAGCCAAGATGTGTCTGGGAGGGGCTACACCTTC; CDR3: CASSQDVSGRGYTF
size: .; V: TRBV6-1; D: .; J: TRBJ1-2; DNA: TGTGCCAGCAGCGTGGCGTCGCACGACTTTATCTACACCTTC; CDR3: CASSVASHDFIYTF
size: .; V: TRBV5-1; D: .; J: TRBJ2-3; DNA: TGCGCCAGCAGCCCAAGGACAGGCACAGATACGCAGTATTTT; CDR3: CASSPRTGTDTQYF
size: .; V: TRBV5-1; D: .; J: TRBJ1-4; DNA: TGCGCCAGCAGCTTGGGGGGAGCTAATGAAAAACTGTTTTTT; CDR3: CASSLGGANEKLFF
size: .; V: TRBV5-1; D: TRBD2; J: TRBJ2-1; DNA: TGCGCCAGCAGCGCCGGGACTATTGGGGCTGAGCAGTTCTTC; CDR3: CASSAGTIGAEQFF
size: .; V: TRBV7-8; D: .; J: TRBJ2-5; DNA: TGTGCCAGCAGCTTAGGGGGGGCTCTACTCGAGACCCAGTACTTC; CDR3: CASSLGGALLETQYF
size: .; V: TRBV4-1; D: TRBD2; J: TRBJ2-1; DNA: TGCGCCAGCAGCCAAGATCGACGGACTAGCGTTTACAATGAGCAGTTCTTC; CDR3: CASSQDRRTSVYNEQFF
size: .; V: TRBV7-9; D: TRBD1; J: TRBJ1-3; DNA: TGTGCCAGCAGTCCCGGGACAGGGCTCCTGCGGGTATATTTT; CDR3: CASSPGTGLLRVYF
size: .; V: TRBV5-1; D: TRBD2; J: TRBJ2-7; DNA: TGCGCCAGCAGCCAAGGACTAGCGGGAGCCCTCTCTCCCTACGAGCAGTACTTC; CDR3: CASSQGLAGALSPYEQYF
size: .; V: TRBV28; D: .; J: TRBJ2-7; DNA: TGTGCCAGCAGTTCATATAATAGGGGGGTCTACGAGCAGTACTTC; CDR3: CASSSYNRGVYEQYF
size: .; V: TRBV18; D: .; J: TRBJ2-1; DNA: TGTGCCAGCTCACCAGCCCGGGGCTCCTACAATGAGCAGTTCTTC; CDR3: CASSPARGSYNEQFF
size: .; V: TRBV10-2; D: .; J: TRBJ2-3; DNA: TGCGCCAGCAGTGTTGGCCCAGATACGCAGTATTTT; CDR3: CASSVGPDTQYF
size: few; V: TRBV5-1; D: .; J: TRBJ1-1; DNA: TGCGCCAGCAGCTGGACAACCGGCGGTGAAGCTTTCTTT; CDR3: CASSWTTGGEAFF
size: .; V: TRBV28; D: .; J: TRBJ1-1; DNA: TGTGCCAGCAGACTAGGGACATCAGCTTTCTTT; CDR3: CASRLGTSAFF
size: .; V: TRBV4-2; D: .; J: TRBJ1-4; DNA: TGTGCCAGCAGCCCCCAGGGCGGGGAAAAACTGTTTTTT; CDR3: CASSPQGGEKLFF
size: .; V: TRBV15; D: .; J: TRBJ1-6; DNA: TGTGCCACCAGCAACAGGGTGCCCTATAATTCACCCCTCCACTTT; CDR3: CATSNRVPYNSPLHF